The 21 T cell receptor beta chains below all came from one sample that was sequenced in a study of shared clonotypes between healthy human individuals. CD45RO-negative CD8 cells positively selected for CCR7 made up the naive population, which excluded terminally differentiated effector memory CD45RA+ cells. The assay was immunoSEQ multiplex PCR, and TCRdb's table has in-frame clones only and misses some. The sample consists of millions of clones, roughly 94% of them appearing once. The sample taken for sequencing was naive CD8+ T cells sorted from blood. These receptors were obtained from a man between 18 and 29 years old in good health.

This chain connects TRBV12-2 to TRBJ2-7; the table assigns TRBD2, which was not confirmed against the DNA. TRBV12-2 is an annotated pseudogene. The CDR3 covers 14 residues. The CDR3 here is CAAGGTEQAYEQYF. The CDR3 nucleotides are TGTGCGGCCGGGGGGACGGAGCAGGCCTACGAGCAGTACTTC.

A word on this clone: The identical CDR3 is also encoded by other nucleotide sequences in the sample. The DNA for the CDR3 is TGCGCCAGCAGCCAACTACAGGGAGGCACTGAAGCTTTCTTT. This translates into CASSQLQGGTEAFF. The rearrangement links TRBV4-3 to TRBJ1-1; D perhaps matches TRBD1 (6 bases). Germline V CDR1 and CDR2: LGHNA, YSLEER. Deletions cut 2 bases from V and 4 bases from J, with 11 bases between. The CDR3 consists of 14 residues.

J is TRBJ2-7 and V is TRBV6-5; D call uncertain. The ends were cut back, 6 bases at V and 7 bases at J, with 22 bases in the middle. Germline V CDR1 and CDR2: MNHEY, SVGAGI. CDR3 length equals 15 residues. The CDR3: CASSPPVGHLREQYF. Written as DNA, the CDR3 is TGTGCCAGCAGCCCACCCGTGGGTCATTTGCGTGAGCAGTACTTC.

The chain has TRBV4-1 and TRBJ2-1, with 7 bases lining up with TRBD1. The trim removed 1 base at V and 7 bases at J, leaving 7 bases unmatched. CDR1 is MGHRA and CDR2 is YSYEKL in the germline V gene. CDR3 length: 15 residues. The CDR3 loop reads CASSQAGGGGNEQFF. The CDR3 DNA is TGCGCCAGCAGCCAAGCAGGGGGTGGGGGAAATGAGCAGTTCTTC.

This clone came up once. One end of the junction fails to match germline, which may point to a read error. The V and J genes are TRBV27 and TRBJ2-7; 7 bases agree with TRBD2. In germline, CDR1 is MNHEY, CDR2 SMNVEV (reference sequence). The CDR3 runs to 16 residues. DNA of the CDR3: TGTGCCAGCCGTTTAATAGCGGGTTCCCCGGAGGGCGAGCAGTACTTC. Protein product: CASRLIAGSPEGEQYF.

The rearrangement links TRBV4-3 to TRBJ2-1; 14 positions agree with TRBD2. Germline CDR1 reads LGHNA; CDR2 reads YSLEER. The J segment lost 8 bases and the V segment lost 4 bases, leaving 7 bases of the junction unmatched. CDR3 length equals 16 residues. Here the CDR3 DNA reads TGCGCCAGCAGCCCAATAGGGACTAGCGGGAGCTATGAGCAGTTCTTC. Encoded protein: CASSPIGTSGSYEQFF.

The chain couples TRBV7-6 to TRBJ2-5; 12 bases are shared with TRBD1. Per the germline V gene, CDR1 is SGHVS and CDR2 is FNYEAQ. The CDR3 covers 16 residues. V shed 2 bases and J 5 bases; nucleotides not matched to a gene: 6. The DNA for the CDR3 is TGTGCCAGCAGCTTATCAGGGACAGGGGGCTGGGAGACCCAGTACTTC. Protein sequence: CASSLSGTGGWETQYF.

The rearrangement uses TRBV4-3 and TRBJ1-1; D is ambiguous. Per germline, CDR1 LGHNA and CDR2 YSLEER. The CDR3 has 16 residues. V gave up 0 bases and J gave up 4 bases, with 15 bases separating them. The CDR3 DNA reads TGCGCCAGCAGCCAAGATGGTTGGCGGGCGGGCACTGAAGCTTTCTTT. It encodes CASSQDGWRAGTEAFF.

V and J are TRBV4-3 and TRBJ2-7, with D unresolved. The CDR3 contains 16 residues. The germline V gene encodes CDR1 LGHNA and CDR2 YSLEER. V was pared by 3 bases and J by 2 bases, with 17 bases between. CDR3 coding DNA: TGCGCCAGCAGCCACGACGCTTGGTCGGGCCCCTACGAGCAGTACTTC. It translates to CASSHDAWSGPYEQYF.

This clone was seen only once. This rearrangement joins TRBV19 to TRBJ2-7, with TRBD1 matching over 8 bases. Germline CDR1 LNHDA, CDR2 SQIVND (reference sequence). CDR3 size: 15 residues. Germline trimming cut 3 bases from V and 0 bases from J; bases unmatched to any gene: 4. The CDR3 loop reads CASSIGTGYSYEQYF. In nucleotides, the CDR3 is TGTGCCAGTAGTATCGGGACAGGCTACTCCTACGAGCAGTACTTC.

The V gene is TRBV25-1, the J gene TRBJ2-7, with D possibly matching TRBD2 (6 bases). This CDR3 comprises 15 residues. Trimming shortened V by 0 bases and J by 3 bases, and 12 bases separated the two germline ends. CDR1 is MGHDK, CDR2 SYGVNS, per germline. Written as DNA, the CDR3 is TGTGCCAGCAGTGAATATAGGACTAACGGCTACGAGCAGTACTTC. This translates into CASSEYRTNGYEQYF.

As to this clone: The same CDR3 arises from other DNA sequences in this sample as well. The gene calls are TRBV7-9 and TRBJ2-5; D is perhaps TRBD2 (6 bases). The V end lost 6 bases, the J end lost 4 bases, and 12 bases lay between the germline ends. The CDR3 extends over 13 amino acids. Germline CDR1 SEHNR, CDR2 FQNEAQ (reference sequence). This CDR3 reads CASSPPGGETQYF. The CDR3 coding sequence is TGTGCCAGCAGTCCTCCCGGGGGAGAGACCCAGTACTTC.

The chain couples TRBV5-4 to TRBJ2-7, with TRBD2 identical over 11 bases. V shed 4 bases, J shed 3 bases, and the junction held 6 bases outside the gene matches. CDR1 is SGHNT and CDR2 is YYREEE in the germline V gene (reference sequence). The CDR3 has 15 amino acids. As DNA, the CDR3 is TGTGCCAGCAGCGCAGGAACTAGCGGGGGCTACGAGCAGTACTTC. Its translation: CASSAGTSGGYEQYF.

The gene calls are TRBV13 and TRBJ2-5; a possible D gene is TRBD1 (6 bases). From germline, CDR1 is PRHDT and CDR2 FYEKMQ (reference sequence). This CDR3 is 17 amino acids long. Trimming shortened V by 2 bases and J by 0 bases, and 16 bases separated the two germline ends. The CDR3 spells CASSLLLQGEDQETQYF. CDR3 bases: TGTGCCAGCAGCTTACTCCTACAGGGCGAGGACCAAGAGACCCAGTACTTC.

This clone was seen just once. The V call is TRBV4-2, the J call TRBJ2-5; D may be TRBD2 (7 bases). Germline CDR1 is LGHNA and CDR2 is YNFKEQ. The CDR3 runs 15 residues. The V end was cut by 0 bases, the J end by 5 bases, with 13 bases between. CDR3 protein: CASSQDRGAGETQYF. In nucleotides, the CDR3 is TGTGCCAGCAGCCAAGACCGGGGGGCCGGGGAGACCCAGTACTTC.

The CDR3 region has the DNA TGTGCCAGCAGTTTCCCCGGGACTAGTGTCAATGAGCAGTTCTTC. As protein: CASSFPGTSVNEQFF. The chain joins TRBV27 to TRBJ2-1, with 8 positions matching TRBD2. The V gene end was trimmed by 3 bases and the J gene end by 6 bases; junction bases not matched to a gene: 7. This CDR3 contains 15 residues. Per the germline V gene, CDR1 is MNHEY and CDR2 is SMNVEV (reference sequence).

The rearrangement links TRBV5-6 to TRBJ1-5, with D unclear. Between the trimmed V and J ends, which lost 2 bases and 7 bases, there was a span of 7 bases. CDR1 and CDR2 from the germline V gene are SGHDT and YYEEEE. The CDR3 extends over 12 amino acids. Written as DNA, the CDR3 is TGTGCCAGCAGCTTTGCGGGGCAGCCCCAGCATTTT. It is translated as CASSFAGQPQHF.

The table lists this clone with a count of one. This sequence joins TRBV9 and TRBJ2-3, with D possibly TRBD2 on 5 matching bases. The CDR3 extends over 14 amino acids. Germline V gene sequence: CDR1 SGDLS, CDR2 YYNGEE. V was trimmed by 4 bases and J by 6 bases, leaving 15 bases between them. CDR3 sequence (DNA): TGTGCCAGCAGCTTTGGACCCGGCGGGGATACGCAGTATTTT. It specifies CASSFGPGGDTQYF.

The CDR3 reads CASSLLAVGAEGNTIYF. CDR3 coding DNA: TGTGCCAGCAGCTTACTCGCTGTGGGAGCGGAGGGAAACACCATATATTTT. This chain links TRBV7-8 with TRBJ1-3, with D unresolved. From germline, CDR1 is SGHVS and CDR2 FQNEAQ. This CDR3 is built from 17 residues. V was shortened by 2 bases and J by 4 bases, with 18 bases between the two germline ends. Full variable domain (rest looked up from reference TRBV7-8 and TRBJ1-3): GAGVSQSPRYKVAKRGQDVALRCDPISGHVSLFWYQQALGQGPEFLTYFQNEAQLDKSGLPSDRFFAERPEGSVSTLKIQRTQQEDSAVYLCASSLLAVGAEGNTIYFGEGSWLTVV.

The CDR3 sequence: CAWEAGTFSNQPQHF. CDR3 DNA: TGTGCCTGGGAAGCCGGGACATTTAGCAATCAGCCCCAGCATTTT. This sequence joins TRBV30 and TRBJ1-5; weak D call: TRBD1 (6 bases). There are 15 residues in the CDR3. Germline CDR1 GTSNPN, CDR2 SVGIG (reference sequence). Trimming took 5 bases from V and 0 from J, leaving 14 bases between them.

V and J are TRBV10-3 and TRBJ1-1; D gene unclear. CDR3 length: 15 amino acids. Germline V CDR1 and CDR2: ENHRY, SYGVKD. The V gene lost 3 bases and the J gene lost 2 bases, with 13 bases spanning the gap. The CDR3 DNA follows: TGTGCCATCAGTGATTCCACCCCCCTAAACACTGAAGCTTTCTTT. Amino acids: CAISDSTPLNTEAFF.